The 26 T cell receptor beta chains in this list originate from one sample, sequenced in a study of OX40 agonist ivuxolimab in advanced cancers. Only in-frame clones appear in the TCRdb table, and some are missing; sequencing was by immunoSEQ multiplex PCR. The sample includes about 61,000 clones, under 90% of them seen just once. The material sequenced was CD4+ or CD8+ T cells sorted from blood, taken in a trial of the OX40 agonist ivuxolimab. These receptors were taken from an adult with an advanced solid tumor such as melanoma, head and neck, liver or kidney cancer.

The chain joins TRBV7-2 to TRBJ1-2; perhaps TRBD1 as D (5 bases). V was clipped by 0 bases and J by 6 bases, with 14 bases between them. The CDR3 runs 15 residues. CDR1 SGHTA and CDR2 FQGNSA come from the germline V gene. The CDR3 sequence: CASSLAPRGGDGYTF. The CDR3, as DNA: TGTGCCAGCAGCTTAGCGCCTAGGGGCGGGGATGGCTACACCTTC.

This chain links TRBV11-3 with TRBJ2-5, with 9 bases aligning to TRBD1. In germline, CDR1 is SGHNT, CDR2 YENEEA. This CDR3 contains 12 residues. With V trimmed by 10 bases and J by 4 bases, 4 bases remained unmatched. The CDR3 region has the DNA TGTGCCACCTACAGGGGGCCAGAGACCCAGTACTTC. Its protein product is CATYRGPETQYF.

This clone was detected only a few times. The chain is built from TRBV30 and TRBJ1-3; D is uncertain. V was shortened by 3 bases and J by 0 bases, with 3 bases between the two germline ends. The length of the CDR3 is 12 residues. The V gene's germline CDR1 is GTSNPN and CDR2 SVGIG (reference sequence). The CDR3, as DNA: TGTGCCTGGAGACTCTCTGGAAACACCATATATTTT. This gives the protein CAWRLSGNTIYF.

CDR3 amino acids: CASSRDRANYGYTF. As DNA, the CDR3 is TGTGCCAGCAGCAGGGACAGGGCCAACTATGGCTACACCTTC. The rearrangement uses TRBV6-6 and TRBJ1-2, with 9 nucleotides matching TRBD1. Germline V CDR1 and CDR2: MNHNY, SVGAGI (reference sequence). Trimming took 6 bases from V and 2 from J; bases not matched to a gene: 4. The CDR3 spans 14 residues.

This clone was counted once. The CDR3 DNA reads as TGTGCCAGCAGCGCCCGGACAGGGATAAACACTGAAGCTTTCTTT. Translation: CASSARTGINTEAFF. The chain couples TRBV7-6 to TRBJ1-1; 8 bases are shared with TRBD1. The CDR3 covers 15 residues. Germline CDR1 and CDR2: SGHVS and FNYEAQ. V lost 5 bases, J lost 2 bases, and 7 bases stayed unmatched.

The chain links TRBV5-6 to TRBJ2-2; D possibly corresponds to TRBD2 (6 bases). Germline CDR1 SGHDT, CDR2 YYEEEE. The CDR3 loop spans 17 amino acids. Trimming left V 4 bases short and J 3 bases short, with 19 bases between. The CDR3 DNA is TGTGCCAGCAGCCTGGTTTCCCGCTGGGGGGACACCGGGGAGCTGTTTTTT. As protein: CASSLVSRWGDTGELFF.

The chain has TRBV18 and TRBJ2-5; no clear D. The CDR3 has 14 residues. V lost 6 bases to trimming and J lost 5 bases, with 16 bases between them. Per germline, CDR1 KGHSH and CDR2 LQKENI. The CDR3 nucleotides are TGTGCCAGCTCTGAGAGAGTAGTGGGGGAGACCCAGTACTTC. It specifies CASSERVVGETQYF. Full variable domain (outside the CDR3, taken from reference TRBV18 and TRBJ2-5): NAGVMQNPRHLVRRRGQEARLRCSPMKGHSHVYWYRQLPEEGLKFMVYLQKENIIDESGMPKERFSAEFPKEGPSILRIQQVVRGDSAAYFCASSERVVGETQYFGPGTRLLVL.

This clone was seen more than once but under ten times. The V gene is TRBV28, the J gene TRBJ1-1, with D unresolved. This CDR3 has 16 residues. Trimming stripped 5 bases from V and 3 bases from J, with 19 bases between. CDR1 MDHEN and CDR2 SYDVKM come from the germline V gene. Written as DNA, the CDR3 is TGTGCCAGCAGTCCACTCCTGCGGGCCCTTGACACTGAAGCTTTCTTT. Its translation is CASSPLLRALDTEAFF. Full variable domain (outside the CDR3, taken from reference TRBV28 and TRBJ1-1): DVKVTQSSRYLVKRTGEKVFLECVQDMDHENMFWYRQDPGLGLRLIYFSYDVKMKEKGDIPEGYSVSREKKERFSLILESASTNQTSMYLCASSPLLRALDTEAFFGQGTRLTVV.

The V call is TRBV28, the J call TRBJ1-4; 9 nucleotides agree with TRBD1. The V and J ends lost 5 bases and 1 base, in that order; junction bases with no gene match: 8. The V gene's germline CDR1 is MDHEN and CDR2 SYDVKM. CDR3 size: 17 residues. CDR3 DNA: TGTGCCAGCAGTGGCGGGACAGGGAAAGGAACTAATGAAAAACTGTTTTTT. It is translated as CASSGGTGKGTNEKLFF.

The chain links TRBV14 to TRBJ1-1; D unresolved. The CDR3 is 13 amino acids. V was shortened by 4 bases and J by 2 bases, with 8 bases between the two germline ends. From germline, CDR1 is SGHDN and CDR2 FVKESK. DNA of the CDR3: TGTGCCAGCAGCCCATCGGTAAACACTGAAGCTTTCTTT. This translates into CASSPSVNTEAFF.

The V gene is TRBV5-4, the J gene TRBJ2-5; D unresolved. The CDR3 consists of 15 residues. The V end was cut by 2 bases, the J end by 3 bases, with 14 bases between. Germline CDR1 is SGHNT and CDR2 is YYREEE (reference sequence). Here the CDR3 DNA reads TGTGCCAGCAGCTTTTCCCCCCGCAACGAAGAGACCCAGTACTTC. It codes for CASSFSPRNEETQYF.

The rearrangement joins TRBV6-1 to TRBJ2-3, with 10 nucleotides matching TRBD1. The CDR3 has 14 residues. The germline V gene has CDR1 MNHNS and CDR2 SASEGT. The V segment lost 5 bases and the J segment 6 bases; nucleotides outside the gene matches: 5. CDR3 loop: CASSPRTGGDTQYF. In DNA, the CDR3 is TGTGCCAGCAGTCCGAGGACAGGGGGGGATACGCAGTATTTT.

The gene calls are TRBV7-8 and TRBJ2-3; the D gene is possibly TRBD1 (5 bases). The V gene's germline CDR1 is SGHVS and CDR2 FQNEAQ. V was clipped by 6 bases and J by 6 bases, with 10 bases between them. The CDR3 runs to 12 residues. The CDR3 here is CASRLDTDTQYF. DNA of the CDR3: TGTGCCAGCAGATTGGACACTGATACGCAGTATTTT.

This chain connects TRBV7-9 to TRBJ1-2; D is unclear. The CDR3 is made up of 12 amino acids. The V end was cut by 5 bases, the J end by 8 bases, with 12 bases between. CDR1 SEHNR and CDR2 FQNEAQ come from the germline V gene (reference sequence). CDR3 protein: CASSLQEGGYTF. The CDR3 region has the DNA TGTGCCAGCAGCCTCCAAGAGGGCGGCTACACCTTC.

This clone was seen a handful of times. The V call is TRBV5-4, the J call TRBJ2-1; D is unclear. The CDR3 totals 14 residues. V lost 4 bases, J lost 3 bases, and 11 bases lay in between. The V gene's germline CDR1 is SGHNT and CDR2 YYREEE (reference sequence). The CDR3 bases are TGTGCCAGCAGCGCCCTGACTGGCTACAATGAGCAGTTCTTC. Residues: CASSALTGYNEQFF.

The rearrangement links TRBV5-4 to TRBJ2-3; a weak D match, TRBD2 (5 bases). The V gene's germline CDR1 is SGHNT and CDR2 YYREEE (reference sequence). With 0 bases removed from V and 4 bases from J, the gap between germline ends came to 9 bases. CDR3 size: 14 residues. As DNA, the CDR3 is TGTGCCAGCAGCTTGGGGGGAGCCTCAGATACGCAGTATTTT. Translated, it gives CASSLGGASDTQYF.

The chain is built from TRBV27 and TRBJ1-2, with D possibly matching TRBD1 (6 bases). In germline, CDR1 is MNHEY, CDR2 SMNVEV (reference sequence). The CDR3 extends over 13 amino acids. Trimming took off 3 bases at V and 1 base at J, with 6 bases between the two ends. CDR3 DNA: TGTGCCAGCAGTTTCAGGGGTAACTATGGCTACACCTTC. This gives the protein CASSFRGNYGYTF.

Concerning this clone: One end of the junction varies from germline; a read error may be responsible. V gene TRBV7-7 combines with J gene TRBJ2-7, with 7 bases that match TRBD2. This CDR3 spans 16 amino acids. Per the germline V gene, CDR1 is SSHAT and CDR2 is FNYEAQ (reference sequence). The CDR3 nucleotides read TGTGCTAGCAGCTTATTACGTCAGGGACTAACCTACGAGCAGTACTTC. Its translation is CASSLLRQGLTYEQYF.

This sequence joins TRBV2 and TRBJ2-7; 8 nucleotides agree with TRBD1. Germline V gene lookup returns CDR1 SNHLY and CDR2 FYNNEI. V shed 7 bases and J 6 bases; nucleotides not matched to a gene: 14. CDR3 length: 15 residues. The CDR3: CASTETGTGTGEQYF. For the CDR3, the DNA is TGTGCCAGCACAGAGACCGGGACAGGTACTGGCGAGCAGTACTTC.

The chain combines TRBV28 with TRBJ1-3, with D perhaps matching TRBD1 (6 bases). Trimming removed 8 bases at V and 3 bases at J, with 14 bases between. The CDR3 runs to 14 residues. The germline gives CDR1 MDHEN, CDR2 SYDVKM. CDR3 loop: CASCTGSGGNTIYF. CDR3 DNA sequence: TGTGCCAGCTGTACAGGGTCGGGTGGAAACACCATATATTTT.

This clone was counted only a few times. The chain uses TRBV29-1 and TRBJ2-1, with 8 bases that match TRBD2. The CDR3 is 13 residues long. Germline CDR1 is SQVTM and CDR2 is ANQGSEA. V lost 1 base to trimming and J lost 7 bases; unmatched junction nucleotides: 3. The CDR3 nucleotides are TGCAGCGTTGAAGCCCCTAGCGGGAATGAGCAGTTCTTC. Translating it yields CSVEAPSGNEQFF.

The chain has TRBV11-2 and TRBJ2-3, with TRBD2 as a possible D gene (6 bases). The germline V and J ends were trimmed by 1 base and 1 base, with 6 bases remaining between them. Germline CDR1 reads SGHAT; CDR2 reads FQNNGV. The CDR3 length is 14 residues. For the CDR3, the DNA is TGTGCCAGCAGCTTAGCGGGAGGCACAGATACGCAGTATTTT. It specifies CASSLAGGTDTQYF.

This clone was seen a single time. The CDR3 region is CASSRGWDRGRGELFF. The CDR3, as DNA: TGTGCCAGCAGCCGTGGCTGGGACAGGGGGCGCGGGGAGCTGTTTTTT. The genes are TRBV5-6 and TRBJ2-2, with 12 bases identical to TRBD1. The V and J ends lost 4 bases and 7 bases, in that order; junction bases with no gene match: 8. The CDR3 sequence is 16 residues long. Germline assignment: CDR1 SGHDT and CDR2 YYEEEE.

The CDR3 region is CASSLAAYEQYF. CDR3 sequence (DNA): TGTGCCAGCAGCTTGGCCGCCTACGAGCAGTACTTC. V usage is TRBV5-6 and J usage is TRBJ2-7; D is unclear. There are 12 residues in the CDR3. The V end was cut by 0 bases, the J end by 2 bases, with 3 bases between. Germline CDR1 SGHDT, CDR2 YYEEEE.

CDR3 amino acids: CASSMKGMTGNEQFF. In nucleotides, the CDR3 is TGTGCCAGTAGTATGAAGGGCATGACTGGTAATGAGCAGTTCTTC. The chain is built from TRBV19 and TRBJ2-1; D gene unclear. The V gene lost 3 bases and the J gene lost 7 bases, with 16 bases spanning the gap. From germline, CDR1 is LNHDA and CDR2 SQIVND (reference sequence). The CDR3 loop spans 15 amino acids.

The chain is built from TRBV19 and TRBJ2-5; perhaps TRBD1 as D (7 bases). V lost 5 bases and J lost 3, with 13 bases in between. The germline CDR1 and CDR2 sequences are LNHDA and SQIVND (reference sequence). The CDR3 loop spans 14 amino acids. The CDR3 is CASSRGTDEETQYF. The CDR3 nucleotides are TGTGCCAGTAGTCGCGGGACAGACGAAGAGACCCAGTACTTC.